The 23 T cell receptor beta chains below were found in one sample sequenced in a study of cytomegalovirus exposure and HLA in healthy donors. The PCR used 60 Vbeta and 13 Jbeta primers. TCRdb's copy holds only in-frame clones and misses some; the assay was immunoSEQ multiplex PCR. The sample contains about 130,000 clones, 84% of which appear only once. Sequencing was done on a sample of PBMCs. The source is a woman younger than 35 in good health and CMV-seropositive.

The V gene is TRBV19, the J gene TRBJ2-1; 7 bases are a match to TRBD1. Unmatched junction bases numbered 10, after V lost 3 bases and J lost 8 bases. This CDR3 is built from 15 residues. The germline CDR1 and CDR2 sequences are LNHDA and SQIVND (reference sequence). In nucleotides, the CDR3 is TGTGCCAGTAGTATCGGTTTCAAGGGGGCGGATGAGCAGTTCTTC. This translates into CASSIGFKGADEQFF.

The chain has TRBV12-5 and TRBJ2-3, with D tentatively TRBD2 (5 bases). Germline V gives CDR1 LGHNT, CDR2 FRNRAP. The CDR3 consists of 13 residues. V lost 6 bases to trimming and J lost 2 bases, with 9 bases between them. CDR3 residues: CASGLGSTDTQYF. The CDR3 bases are TGTGCTAGTGGACTAGGCTCCACAGATACGCAGTATTTT.

Only one count was recorded for this clone. V and J are TRBV5-1 and TRBJ1-6; 10 bases agree with TRBD1. The CDR3 length is 15 residues. Germline V gene data show CDR1 as SGHRS and CDR2 as YFSETQ. V gave up 4 bases and J gave up 8 bases; unmatched junction bases: 6. The CDR3 reads CASSPRQGADSPLHF. In DNA form, the CDR3 reads TGCGCCAGCAGCCCCCGACAGGGGGCCGATTCACCCCTCCACTTT.

The J gene is TRBJ2-5, the V gene TRBV27; 7 bases map to TRBD2. The V segment lost 3 bases and the J segment 5 bases; nucleotides outside the gene matches: 3. CDR1 is MNHEY, CDR2 SMNVEV, per germline (reference sequence). This CDR3 has 13 amino acids. The CDR3: CASSFSGRETQYF. The DNA of the CDR3 is TGTGCCAGCAGTTTCTCCGGGAGGGAGACCCAGTACTTC.

The chain employs TRBV27 and TRBJ2-3, with 8 bases identical to TRBD2. This CDR3 spans 16 amino acids. Looked up from germline, CDR1 is MNHEY and CDR2 is SMNVEV (reference sequence). After removal of 4 bases from V and 6 bases from J, the junction contained 12 bases not matched to a gene. Here the CDR3 reads CASSSSLAGRRDTQYF. The CDR3 coding sequence is TGTGCCAGCAGTTCAAGTCTAGCGGGTCGGAGGGATACGCAGTATTTT.

This chain links TRBV28 with TRBJ2-1, with 8 bases aligning to TRBD1. The CDR3 length is 15 residues. With 7 bases clipped from V and 2 bases from J, the junction kept 7 bases outside the gene matches. CDR1 is MDHEN, CDR2 SYDVKM, per germline. The CDR3 DNA reads as TGTGCCAGCACCGCGGACAGGGCCCCCTACAATGAGCAGTTCTTC. Translation: CASTADRAPYNEQFF.

This clone was detected only a few times. CDR3 DNA sequence: TGTGCCAGCACCCCGAAGGGACAGGGCGGATCTATTGGAGATACGCAGTATTTT. This encodes CASTPKGQGGSIGDTQYF. The chain carries TRBV21-1 and TRBJ2-3; the table's D call, TRBD1, was not checked against the DNA. TRBV21-1 is noted as a pseudogene. The CDR3 spans 18 residues.

This clone was picked up a small number of times. The V call is TRBV11-2, the J call TRBJ1-6; possible D gene TRBD1, 6 bases. CDR1 and CDR2 from the germline V gene are SGHAT and FQNNGV. CDR3 length equals 17 residues. V lost 5 bases, J lost 0 bases, and 14 bases lay in between. The chain's CDR3 is CASSPVAGVSYNSPLHF. In DNA, the CDR3 is TGTGCCAGCAGCCCGGTGGCAGGGGTCTCCTATAATTCACCCCTCCACTTT.

This clone was observed a few times. The same CDR3 also results from other DNA sequences found in this sample. The chain carries TRBV6-5 and TRBJ1-1; D might be TRBD1 (5 bases). The CDR3 is 14 residues long. V lost 0 bases and J 3 bases, leaving 8 bases between the germline ends. Germline CDR1 is MNHEY and CDR2 is SVGAGI. The CDR3 nucleotides are TGTGCCAGCAGTTACTCTCAGGGATACACTGAAGCTTTCTTT. Protein product: CASSYSQGYTEAFF.

The rearrangement joins TRBV29-1 to TRBJ2-7, with 8 bases matching TRBD1. With V trimmed by 1 base and J by 3 bases, 5 bases remained unmatched. CDR1 SQVTM and CDR2 ANQGSEA come from the germline V gene. CDR3 size: 14 residues. For the CDR3, the DNA is TGCAGCGTTGAAGGACAGGGGAATTTCTACGAGCAGTACTTC. This translates into CSVEGQGNFYEQYF.

This clone was detected only a few times. The chain recombines TRBV20-1 with TRBJ1-2; D possibly corresponds to TRBD1 (5 bases). Deletions cut 5 bases from V and 8 bases from J, with 12 bases between. This CDR3 contains 11 residues. The germline V gene has CDR1 DFQATT and CDR2 SNEGSKA (reference sequence). In DNA form, the CDR3 reads TGCAGTGCTGGACATGGTCGAGGCTACACCTTC. It encodes CSAGHGRGYTF.

This chain joins TRBV6-1 and TRBJ2-7, with 14 positions matching TRBD2. The V gene's germline CDR1 is MNHNS and CDR2 SASEGT. CDR3 length: 20 amino acids. V lost 4 bases, J lost 3 bases, and 17 bases stayed unmatched. CDR3 amino acids: CASSGGTSGGNGIFVYEQYF. The CDR3 coding sequence is TGTGCCAGCAGTGGCGGGACTAGCGGGGGAAATGGAATCTTCGTCTACGAGCAGTACTTC.

This clone was picked up a small number of times. J is TRBJ2-1 and V is TRBV9, with 11 bases fitting TRBD2. This CDR3 is built from 17 residues. Germline CDR1 is SGDLS and CDR2 is YYNGEE. The V segment lost 4 bases and the J segment 4 bases; nucleotides outside the gene matches: 10. The CDR3: CASSYSLAGGPYNEQFF. For the CDR3, the DNA is TGTGCCAGCAGCTATTCCTTAGCGGGGGGGCCTTACAATGAGCAGTTCTTC.

J is TRBJ2-5 and V is TRBV5-1; 9 bases line up with TRBD2. Germline CDR1 and CDR2: SGHRS and YFSETQ. J was trimmed by 0 bases and V by 0 bases; bases with no gene match: 6. This CDR3 is built from 17 residues. This CDR3 is CASSLESSGGNQETQYF. CDR3 coding DNA: TGCGCCAGCAGCTTGGAATCCAGCGGGGGGAACCAAGAGACCCAGTACTTC. Drawing the rest from reference TRBV5-1 and TRBJ2-5, the complete variable domain is KAGVTQTPRYLIKTRGQQVTLSCSPISGHRSVSWYQQTPGQGLQFLFEYFSETQRNKGNFPGRFSGRQFSNSRSEMNVSTLELGDSALYLCASSLESSGGNQETQYFGPGTRLLVL.

The chain joins TRBV11-2 to TRBJ2-1; D is ambiguous. This CDR3 comprises 18 residues. Germline V lookup: CDR1 SGHAT, CDR2 FQNNGV. Trimming removed 5 bases at V and 0 bases at J, with 20 bases between. The CDR3 spells CASSPPFGEASSYNEQFF. CDR3 DNA sequence: TGTGCCAGCAGCCCCCCCTTCGGAGAAGCGAGCTCCTACAATGAGCAGTTCTTC.

This sequence joins TRBV5-6 and TRBJ1-2; TRBD1 matches at 7 bases. The CDR3 length is 12 residues. Looked up from germline, CDR1 is SGHDT and CDR2 is YYEEEE. V was pared by 4 bases and J by 8 bases, with 5 bases of the junction left unmatched. The CDR3 loop reads CASSKTGFGYTF. The CDR3 DNA reads TGTGCCAGCAGCAAGACAGGGTTCGGCTACACCTTC. The variable domain in full, completed from reference TRBV5-6 and TRBJ1-2, reads DAGVTQSPTHLIKTRGQQVTLRCSPKSGHDTVSWYQQALGQGPQFIFQYYEEEERQRGNFPDRFSGHQFPNYSSELNVNALLLGDSALYLCASSKTGFGYTFGSGTRLTVV.

The V and J genes are TRBV4-1 and TRBJ1-2; D is unclear. The CDR3 extends over 15 amino acids. In germline, CDR1 is MGHRA, CDR2 YSYEKL. Trimming took off 4 bases at V and 5 bases at J, with 17 bases between the two ends. The CDR3 protein is CASSLGRETQYGYTF. DNA of the CDR3: TGCGCCAGCAGCCTCGGGAGGGAGACTCAATATGGCTACACCTTC.

The genes are TRBV5-1 and TRBJ1-1, with TRBD1 matching over 9 bases. Germline CDR1 SGHRS, CDR2 YFSETQ. The V segment lost 0 bases and the J segment 6 bases; nucleotides outside the gene matches: 3. The CDR3 loop spans 14 amino acids. The chain's CDR3 is CASSLGQGVPEAFF. CDR3 sequence (DNA): TGCGCCAGCAGCTTGGGACAGGGGGTACCTGAAGCTTTCTTT.

Only one count was recorded for this clone. The chain employs TRBV5-5 and TRBJ2-7; tentative D call: TRBD1 (7 bases). Looked up from germline, CDR1 is SGHKS and CDR2 is YYEKEE (reference sequence). The length of the CDR3 is 14 residues. V lost 4 bases to trimming and J lost 2 bases, with 13 bases between them. The chain's CDR3 is CASSPQGTPYEQYF. CDR3 sequence (DNA): TGTGCCAGCAGCCCACAGGGGACTCCCTACGAGCAGTACTTC.

The CDR3 spells CASSLGLAGGRGTDTQYF. CDR3 sequence (DNA): TGCGCCAGCAGCCTTGGACTAGCGGGGGGGCGTGGCACAGATACGCAGTATTTT. The chain combines TRBV5-1 with TRBJ2-3, with 15 bases lining up with TRBD2. This CDR3 contains 18 residues. V trimming: 4 bases; J trimming: 1 base; junction bases outside the gene matches: 7. Per the germline V gene, CDR1 is SGHRS and CDR2 is YFSETQ.

The gene calls are TRBV10-1 and TRBJ1-1; D is ambiguous. V was cut by 3 bases and J by 4 bases, with 21 bases left in between. The CDR3 runs 17 residues. Germline CDR1 WNHNN, CDR2 SYGVQD (reference sequence). CDR3 bases: TGCGCCAGCAGTGACCATTGTACCCGGGATTGGGGCACTGAAGCTTTCTTT. Protein product: CASSDHCTRDWGTEAFF.

The sample holds a few counts of this clone. The rearrangement uses TRBV5-1 and TRBJ1-2; the match to TRBD1 covers 8 bases. The CDR3 is 19 amino acids. Germline lookup yields CDR1 SGHRS and CDR2 YFSETQ. Trimming removed 0 bases from V and 0 bases from J; junction bases left unmatched: 13. The CDR3 nucleotides read TGCGCCAGCAGCTTGGTACCAGGGGGCGATACGGTAGCTAACTATGGCTACACCTTC. It encodes CASSLVPGGDTVANYGYTF.

With respect to this clone: Other DNA sequences within the sample encode an identical CDR3. The chain combines TRBV7-9 with TRBJ1-6; the D gene is possibly TRBD1 (5 bases). Germline loops: CDR1 SEHNR, CDR2 FQNEAQ (reference sequence). Trimming left V 1 base short and J 8 bases short, with 9 bases between. This CDR3 is built from 14 residues. CDR3 protein: CASSLGGGDSPLHF. CDR3 nucleotides: TGTGCCAGCAGCTTAGGGGGAGGGGATTCACCCCTCCACTTT.